The next 26 T cell receptor beta chains were all read from a single sample in a study of CD8 T cells in ankylosing spondylitis. Whole-study findings and limits: Apparently characteristic of ankylosing spondylitis blood was a TCR beta motif (eight highly homologous variants).

No antigen has been identified for these receptors. TCRdb re-called the 5' RACE reads through MiXCR, storing one row per CDR3 protein. The sample has about 440,000 distinct CDR3 sequences; roughly a sixth are singletons. Input material: blood, either unsorted or a sorted T cell fraction (not recorded which). The receptor source for this set is a male donor with ankylosing spondylitis.

The chain carries TRBV10-3 and TRBJ2-3, with 8 bases lining up with TRBD1. Germline-derived CDR1 and CDR2 are ENHRY and SYGVKD. After removal of 4 bases from V and 1 base from J, the junction contained 4 bases not matched to a gene. The CDR3 has 15 residues. CDR3 DNA sequence: TGTGCCATCAGTGCGGCGGGACAGGGCACAGATACGCAGTATTTT. This gives the protein CAISAAGQGTDTQYF.

This clonotype appeared many times. The chain couples TRBV12-3 or TRBV12-4 to TRBJ2-7; 8 bases map to TRBD2. Trimming cost V 2 bases and J 4 bases; bases outside gene matches: 4. This CDR3 has 14 residues. The CDR3 reads CASSLTGGPYEQYF. For the CDR3, the DNA is TGTGCCAGCAGTTTAACGGGGGGGCCTTACGAGCAGTACTTC.

This clonotype has more than one count but fewer than ten. The genes are TRBV29-1 and TRBJ1-2; no definite D call. V lost 1 base and J lost 4, with 13 bases in between. Germline V lookup: CDR1 SQVTM, CDR2 ANQGSEA. The CDR3 covers 14 residues. CDR3 sequence: CSVEGAAGGYGYTF. CDR3 in DNA: TGCAGCGTTGAAGGGGCTGCGGGCGGCTATGGCTACACCTTC.

The J gene is TRBJ1-6, the V gene TRBV28; 8 bases are shared with TRBD1. The CDR3 extends over 13 amino acids. Per the germline V gene, CDR1 is MDHEN and CDR2 is SYDVKM. Trimming took 9 bases from V and 8 from J; bases not matched to a gene: 6. The CDR3 here is CASKTGGHSPLHF. The CDR3 DNA follows: TGTGCCAGTAAAACAGGGGGTCATTCACCCCTCCACTTT.

This clonotype has just a few counts. The genes are TRBV12-3 or TRBV12-4 and TRBJ2-3; D is uncertain. V was pared by 6 bases and J by 0 bases, with 13 bases between. The CDR3 contains 15 residues. Here the CDR3 reads CASRIRTYSTDTQYF. In DNA, the CDR3 is TGTGCCAGCAGGATCCGTACTTATAGCACAGATACGCAGTATTTT.

The table lists this clonotype with many counts. The rearrangement uses TRBV27 and TRBJ1-2, with D perhaps matching TRBD1 (6 bases). Germline CDR1 reads MNHEY; CDR2 reads SMNVEV (reference sequence). Trimming cost V 0 bases and J 7 bases, with 9 bases left between them. The CDR3 has 13 amino acids. The CDR3 sequence: CASSLSGAPGYTF. The CDR3 DNA is TGTGCCAGCAGTTTATCGGGGGCGCCTGGCTACACCTTC.

The chain joins TRBV7-3 to TRBJ2-3, with 9 bases aligning to TRBD2. The CDR3 has 16 residues. Germline V gene sequence: CDR1 SGHTA, CDR2 FQGTGA. With 4 bases clipped from V and 2 bases from J, the junction kept 7 bases outside the gene matches. CDR3 coding DNA: TGTGCCAGCAGCTCCCCGCTAGCGGGAATCACAGATACGCAGTATTTT. Amino acids: CASSSPLAGITDTQYF.

The CDR3 DNA reads as TGTGCCAGCAAAAGTACGGGACAGCCCCTATTTACCCAGTACTTC. Its protein is CASKSTGQPLFTQYF. The chain uses TRBV28 and TRBJ2-5; 7 nucleotides align to TRBD1. The V and J ends lost 7 bases and 8 bases, in that order; junction bases with no gene match: 16. This CDR3 has 15 residues. Per germline, CDR1 MDHEN and CDR2 SYDVKM. Filled out from reference TRBV28 and TRBJ2-5, the complete variable domain reads DVKVTQSSRYLVKRTGEKVFLECVQDMDHENMFWYRQDPGLGLRLIYFSYDVKMKEKGDIPEGYSVSREKKERFSLILESASTNQTSMYLCASKSTGQPLFTQYFGPGTRLLVL.

This sequence joins TRBV12-3 or TRBV12-4 and TRBJ2-6; TRBD1 matches at 8 bases. The length of the CDR3 is 17 residues. With V trimmed by 6 bases and J by 0 bases, 7 bases remained unmatched. As DNA, the CDR3 is TGTGCCAGCAGCAAAGGAGGACAGGGCTCTGGGGCCAACGTCCTGACTTTC. This encodes CASSKGGQGSGANVLTF.

This clonotype was seen a few times. The V and J genes are TRBV4-2 and TRBJ1-6; no reliable D call. With 0 bases removed from V and 10 bases from J, the gap between germline ends came to 4 bases. This CDR3 has 12 amino acids. The V gene's germline CDR1 is LGHNA and CDR2 YNFKEQ. In DNA, the CDR3 is TGTGCCAGCAGCCAAGATTTGTCACCCCTCCACTTT. Its protein is CASSQDLSPLHF.

This clonotype appeared a few times. This chain uses TRBV5-1 with TRBJ2-7; the match to TRBD1 covers 11 bases. Looked up from germline, CDR1 is SGHRS and CDR2 is YFSETQ. CDR3 length equals 15 residues. V shed 7 bases and J 5 bases; nucleotides not matched to a gene: 11. The chain's CDR3 is CASVDGTGGVHEQYF. CDR3 nucleotide sequence: TGCGCCAGCGTCGACGGGACAGGGGGGGTTCACGAGCAGTACTTC.

This clonotype has at least ten counts. The chain combines TRBV20-1 with TRBJ2-7; D is ambiguous. Germline CDR1 DFQATT, CDR2 SNEGSKA (reference sequence). This CDR3 has 12 residues. The V end was cut by 3 bases, the J end by 4 bases, with 10 bases between. The CDR3 bases are TGCAGTGCTAGTAACGACCTATACGAGCAGTACTTC. Its translation is CSASNDLYEQYF.

This clonotype has a count of ten or more. The V and J genes are TRBV5-1 and TRBJ1-2; D remains ambiguous. Germline-derived CDR1 and CDR2 are SGHRS and YFSETQ. The CDR3 has 15 residues. Trimming left V 0 bases short and J 2 bases short, with 11 bases between. The CDR3 sequence: CASSLAAQVNYGYTF. CDR3 in DNA: TGCGCCAGCAGCTTGGCCGCTCAGGTGAACTATGGCTACACCTTC.

Concerning this clonotype: Compared with germline, one end of the junction differs, possibly owing to a read error. The V call is TRBV12-3 or TRBV12-4, the J call TRBJ2-3; 8 nucleotides match TRBD2. The CDR3 is made up of 14 amino acids. The CDR3 nucleotides read TGTGCCAGCAGTATAGCGGGGAGGGCAGATACGCAGTATTTT. Protein product: CASSIAGRADTQYF.

The chain uses TRBV20-1 and TRBJ1-5, with D hard to call. This CDR3 is 13 amino acids long. In germline, CDR1 is DFQATT, CDR2 SNEGSKA (reference sequence). Here the CDR3 reads CSLPGVKEQPQHF. Here the CDR3 DNA reads TGCAGCTTACCCGGGGTTAAGGAACAGCCCCAGCATTTT.

This clonotype was seen more than once but under ten times. This chain connects TRBV5-1 to TRBJ1-1, with 8 bases identical to TRBD1. The germline V gene has CDR1 SGHRS and CDR2 YFSETQ. J lost 1 base, V lost 7 bases, and 9 bases had no gene match. The CDR3 is made up of 15 amino acids. Written as DNA, the CDR3 is TGCGCCAGCCAAGACAGGGGTCGGTGGAACACTGAAGCTTTCTTT. This sequence encodes CASQDRGRWNTEAFF.

This clonotype was recorded a few times. The V call is TRBV5-1, the J call TRBJ2-3; 9 nucleotides match TRBD1. V lost 4 bases, J lost 6 bases, and 9 bases stayed unmatched. Per the germline V gene, CDR1 is SGHRS and CDR2 is YFSETQ. CDR3 size: 15 residues. In nucleotides, the CDR3 is TGCGCCAGCAGCCCAACAGGGGGCGGATGGGATACGCAGTATTTT. Translating it yields CASSPTGGGWDTQYF.

The V call is TRBV20-1, the J call TRBJ2-2, with 8 bases aligning to TRBD2. Looked up from germline, CDR1 is DFQATT and CDR2 is SNEGSKA (reference sequence). With V trimmed by 6 bases and J by 3 bases, 6 bases remained unmatched. The CDR3 runs to 14 residues. Here the CDR3 reads CSATGTRDTGELFF. The DNA of the CDR3 is TGCAGTGCCACCGGGACTAGGGACACCGGGGAGCTGTTTTTT.

The rearrangement links TRBV6-2 or TRBV6-3 to TRBJ1-5; weak D call: TRBD1 (5 bases). The germline V gene has CDR1 MNHEY and CDR2 SVGEGT. Trimming shortened V by 8 bases and J by 5 bases, and 13 bases separated the two germline ends. This CDR3 spans 13 amino acids. The CDR3 sequence: CASDQGIDQPQHF. In DNA, the CDR3 is TGTGCCAGCGACCAGGGTATAGATCAGCCCCAGCATTTT.

The J gene is TRBJ1-2, the V gene TRBV28; 7 bases are shared with TRBD1. The junction had 8 bases not matched to a gene; V was cut back by 2 bases and J by 5 bases. The germline CDR1 and CDR2 sequences are MDHEN and SYDVKM. The CDR3 length is 15 residues. The CDR3 protein is CASSLEIGTAYGYTF. Written as DNA, the CDR3 is TGTGCCAGCAGTTTAGAGATAGGGACAGCATATGGCTACACCTTC.

This clonotype was counted between two and nine times. The rearrangement joins TRBV2 to TRBJ2-3; 7 nucleotides match TRBD2. The CDR3 is 16 residues long. Germline assignment: CDR1 SNHLY and CDR2 FYNNEI. After removal of 3 bases from V and 7 bases from J, the junction contained 13 bases not matched to a gene. This chain's CDR3 is CASSEREGTGMNTQYF. The CDR3 coding sequence is TGTGCCAGCAGTGAGAGGGAGGGGACGGGCATGAATACGCAGTATTTT.

This clonotype showed up just a few times. The rearrangement joins TRBV16 to TRBJ2-1; D unclear. Germline V lookup: CDR1 KGHSY, CDR2 FQNENV. V was shortened by 4 bases and J by 10 bases, with 17 bases between the two germline ends. The CDR3 length is 14 residues. The CDR3 here is CASSLTRAPGEQFF. CDR3 DNA: TGTGCCAGCAGCCTCACCCGCGCCCCGGGCGAGCAGTTCTTC.

This clonotype has more than one count but fewer than ten. The chain employs TRBV18 and TRBJ1-2; possibly TRBD1 for D (6 bases). Germline CDR1 and CDR2: KGHSH and LQKENI. Trimming took off 3 bases at V and 6 bases at J, with 8 bases between the two ends. CDR3 length: 12 amino acids. The CDR3 nucleotides read TGTGCCAGCTCACCTGAGGGGGATGGCTACACCTTC. Protein sequence: CASSPEGDGYTF.

This rearrangement joins TRBV11-3 to TRBJ2-3; D unresolved. The CDR3 has 14 amino acids. The V and J ends lost 0 bases and 3 bases respectively, with 7 bases between them. Per the germline V gene, CDR1 is SGHNT and CDR2 is YENEEA. The CDR3 DNA follows: TGTGCCAGCAGCTTAGATCGCCCAACAGATACGCAGTATTTT. It translates to CASSLDRPTDTQYF. Full variable domain (rest looked up from reference TRBV11-3 and TRBJ2-3): EAGVVQSPRYKIIEKKQPVAFWCNPISGHNTLYWYLQNLGQGPELLIRYENEEAVDDSQLPKDRFSAERLKGVDSTLKIQPAELGDSAVYLCASSLDRPTDTQYFGPGTRLTVL.

The V and J genes are TRBV27 and TRBJ1-2; possible D gene TRBD1, 6 bases. V was clipped by 7 bases and J by 4 bases, with 19 bases between them. CDR3 length: 15 amino acids. Per the germline V gene, CDR1 is MNHEY and CDR2 is SMNVEV (reference sequence). CDR3 protein: CASTKTPTGIYGYTF. Here the CDR3 DNA reads TGTGCCAGCACCAAAACCCCGACAGGAATCTATGGCTACACCTTC.

The rearrangement uses TRBV3-1 and TRBJ1-6; the D is unclear. This CDR3 has 15 amino acids. Germline V gene lookup returns CDR1 LGHDT and CDR2 YNNKEL (reference sequence). V lost 4 bases to trimming and J lost 10 bases, with 17 bases between them. Here the CDR3 reads CASSLRAAAGSPLHF. DNA for the CDR3: TGTGCCAGCAGCCTCCGGGCCGCCGCTGGGTCACCCCTCCACTTT.